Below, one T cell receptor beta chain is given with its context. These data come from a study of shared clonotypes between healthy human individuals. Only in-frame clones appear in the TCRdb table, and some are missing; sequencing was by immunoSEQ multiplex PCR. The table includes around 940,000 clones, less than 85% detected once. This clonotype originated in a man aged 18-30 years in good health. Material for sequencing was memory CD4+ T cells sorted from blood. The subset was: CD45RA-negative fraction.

The CDR3 sequence is CASSELESETQYF. The CDR3 bases are TGTGCCAGCAGTGAGTTGGAGTCGGAGACCCAGTACTTC. The chain links TRBV25-1 to TRBJ2-5; the D is unclear. The CDR3 contains 13 residues. Germline V gives CDR1 MGHDK, CDR2 SYGVNS. V lost 3 bases and J 5 bases, leaving 10 bases between the germline ends.